This TCR beta chain was identified during a study of OX40 agonist ivuxolimab in advanced cancers. The length of the CDR3 is 11 residues. Germline CDR1 reads MNHNS; CDR2 reads SASEGT. The data were produced by immunoSEQ multiplex PCR, yet TCRdb's version contains in-frame clones alone and is incomplete. The top ten clones hold approximately 25% of a sample with more than 25,000 clones, less than 85% of them seen once. A remark on this clone: Sequence at one end of the junction differs from germline and may be a read error.

The receptor's source is an adult with an advanced solid tumor such as melanoma, head and neck, liver or kidney cancer. The V call is TRBV6-1, the J call TRBJ1-2; the D gene is possibly TRBD1 (5 bases). Sequenced material: CD4+ or CD8+ T cells sorted from blood, taken in a trial of the OX40 agonist ivuxolimab. The CDR3: CASSEGPGTPF. CDR3 sequence (DNA): TGTGCCAGCAGTGAAGGGCCAGGGACTCCCTTC.